The sequence of this TCR beta chain was determined in a study of OX40 agonist ivuxolimab in advanced cancers. In the study overall: Prior therapy, whether anti-PD-1, anti-PD-L1 or anti-CTLA-4, was allowed, and 40% had some.

Method: immunoSEQ multiplex PCR; TCRdb's copy keeps in-frame clones and lacks some. The repertoire includes about 42,000 clones, 82% of them detected once, and 20% to 25% sits in the top ten. The germline V gene has CDR1 SGHTA and CDR2 FQGNSA. V lost 1 base and J lost 3; bases outside the gene matches: 12. This CDR3 has 19 residues. The sample here was CD4+ or CD8+ T cells sorted from blood, taken in a trial of the OX40 agonist ivuxolimab. The TCR sequence derives from an adult with an advanced solid tumor such as melanoma, head and neck, liver or kidney cancer. V and J are TRBV7-2 and TRBJ2-1, with TRBD2 matching 10 bases. The CDR3 nucleotides read TGTGCCAGCAGCTTAGGAGGCCCGGCTAGCGGGGGAGTCTACAATGAGCAGTTCTTC. It translates to CASSLGGPASGGVYNEQFF.